This TCR beta chain was observed in a study of blood T cell repertoires in COVID-19. Study at large: COVID-19 samples, acute and convalescent, were from the United States, Italy and Spain.

Sequencing used immunoSEQ multiplex PCR; TCRdb keeps in-frame clones, though not all of them. The repertoire consists of 150,000 to 180,000 clones, with around 84% occurring once and the leading ten covering under 2%. This clone was counted between two and nine times. Trimming took 2 bases from V and 6 from J, leaving 11 bases between them. The CDR3 is 14 amino acids. From germline, CDR1 is SGHNT and CDR2 YYREEE (reference sequence). The V call is TRBV5-4, the J call TRBJ1-4; no reliable D call. What was sequenced was peripheral blood. The source of this sequence is a man older than 75 with acute or convalescent COVID-19. The CDR3, as DNA: TGTGCCAGCAGCTTATCCTCTCCCCATGAAAAACTGTTTTTT. Its protein product is CASSLSSPHEKLFF. Using reference TRBV5-4 and TRBJ1-4 for the parts outside the CDR3, the full variable domain is ETGVTQSPTHLIKTRGQQVTLRCSSQSGHNTVSWYQQALGQGPQFIFQYYREEENGRGNFPPRFSGLQFPNYSSELNVNALELDDSALYLCASSLSSPHEKLFFGSGTQLSVL.